The next 27 T cell receptor beta chains were all read from a single sample in a study of blood T cell repertoires in COVID-19. TCRdb's table, derived via immunoSEQ multiplex PCR, lists solely in-frame clones and lacks some. The sample has 200,000 to 250,000 clones, 87% seen once. The specimen was PBMCs or T cells enriched from blood (not recorded which). The receptors come from a woman in her 30s with acute COVID-19.

The chain recombines TRBV15 with TRBJ1-2; D call uncertain. Germline V lookup: CDR1 LNHNV, CDR2 YYDKDF (reference sequence). V was pared by 0 bases and J by 8 bases, with 13 bases between. The CDR3 has 14 amino acids. CDR3 nucleotide sequence: TGTGCCACCAGCAGAGACGGAGTTCCTATGGGCTACACCTTC. Its protein is CATSRDGVPMGYTF.

The chain recombines TRBV11-3 with TRBJ2-3, with D possibly being TRBD2 (6 bases). Germline V CDR1 and CDR2: SGHNT, YENEEA. Between the trimmed V and J ends, which lost 5 bases and 5 bases, there was a span of 11 bases. The CDR3 runs 13 residues. CDR3 coding DNA: TGTGCCAGCAGCCCCGGGACTCAAGATACGCAGTATTTT. Protein: CASSPGTQDTQYF.

As regards this clone: Other DNA variants within this sample encode the same CDR3. V is TRBV3-1 (or the pseudogene TRBV3-2) and J is TRBJ1-5; D gene unclear. CDR1 and CDR2 (germline): LGHDT, YNNKEL (reference sequence). CDR3 length equals 15 residues. V dropped 0 bases and J dropped 3 bases, with 9 bases sitting between them. The DNA for the CDR3 is TGTGCCAGCAGCCAAGACAGTACATCCAATCAGCCCCAGCATTTT. This encodes CASSQDSTSNQPQHF.

As DNA, the CDR3 is TGTGCCAGCAGGGCGGGGACGGGCACCGGGGAGCTGTTTTTT. Amino acid sequence: CASRAGTGTGELFF. The rearrangement joins TRBV13 to TRBJ2-2; TRBD2 is a possible D gene (6 bases). Trimming shortened V by 6 bases and J by 4 bases, and 12 bases separated the two germline ends. CDR3 length: 14 amino acids. Germline V gene sequence: CDR1 PRHDT, CDR2 FYEKMQ (reference sequence).

The chain joins TRBV5-1 to TRBJ2-7; tentatively, D is TRBD2 (5 bases). The CDR3 runs to 14 residues. Trimming shortened V by 0 bases and J by 3 bases, and 10 bases separated the two germline ends. The germline V gene encodes CDR1 SGHRS and CDR2 YFSETQ. This CDR3 reads CASSLGRVGYEQYF. CDR3 sequence (DNA): TGCGCCAGCAGCTTGGGGCGGGTAGGCTACGAGCAGTACTTC.

The chain carries TRBV6-5 and TRBJ1-1; D is unclear. Germline CDR1 and CDR2: MNHEY and SVGAGI. This CDR3 contains 13 residues. V lost 10 bases and J lost 1, with 13 bases in between. CDR3 DNA: TGTGCCACTCGGGGTAGCGGGAACACTGAAGCTTTCTTT. This sequence encodes CATRGSGNTEAFF.

The rearrangement links TRBV27 to TRBJ2-5; D is perhaps TRBD2 (5 bases). This CDR3 has 17 amino acids. Germline-derived CDR1 and CDR2 are MNHEY and SMNVEV (reference sequence). Trimming took 2 bases from V and 1 from J, leaving 17 bases between them. The CDR3 loop reads CASSLQTTHRLQETQYF. The CDR3 nucleotides are TGTGCCAGCAGTTTACAGACTACACATCGCCTCCAAGAGACCCAGTACTTC.

This clone appeared a few times. The chain recombines TRBV19 with TRBJ2-5; a weak D match, TRBD1 (6 bases). Trimming shortened V by 3 bases and J by 4 bases, and 12 bases separated the two germline ends. The CDR3 consists of 14 residues. Germline V gene lookup returns CDR1 LNHDA and CDR2 SQIVND (reference sequence). This chain's CDR3 is CASSISGGPETQYF. The CDR3, as DNA: TGTGCCAGTAGTATTTCTGGGGGCCCAGAGACCCAGTACTTC.

V is TRBV19 and J is TRBJ2-1, with TRBD2 identical over 8 bases. This CDR3 spans 17 amino acids. The J segment lost 7 bases and the V segment lost 5 bases, leaving 16 bases of the junction unmatched. Germline V gene lookup returns CDR1 LNHDA and CDR2 SQIVND (reference sequence). The CDR3 sequence is CASSAFPGGPKRNEQFF. CDR3 coding DNA: TGTGCCAGTAGTGCCTTCCCGGGGGGGCCTAAGAGGAATGAGCAGTTCTTC.

The chain links TRBV6-5 to TRBJ1-4, with 7 bases aligning to TRBD1. CDR1 is MNHEY, CDR2 SVGAGI, per germline. V lost 5 bases to trimming and J lost 6 bases; unmatched junction nucleotides: 6. This CDR3 region has 14 residues. This CDR3 is CASSPDRDYEKLFF. The DNA for the CDR3 is TGTGCCAGCAGTCCAGACAGGGATTATGAAAAACTGTTTTTT.

This chain links TRBV6-5 with TRBJ1-2; no reliable D call. The CDR3 runs 12 residues. Germline values: CDR1 MNHEY, CDR2 SVGAGI. Trimming pared 7 bases from V and 2 bases from J, leaving 8 bases between. DNA for the CDR3: TGTGCCAGCATCCAAGAGAACTATGGCTACACCTTC. Translation: CASIQENYGYTF.

The chain combines TRBV4-2 with TRBJ1-4, with TRBD1 matching 9 bases. The germline CDR1 and CDR2 sequences are LGHNA and YNFKEQ. Trimming at V came to 7 bases and at J to 5 bases, leaving 8 bases not matched to a gene. The CDR3 extends over 15 amino acids. The DNA for the CDR3 is TGTGCCAGCAAAATACAGGGGGCGGGGAATGAAAAACTGTTTTTT. Translating it yields CASKIQGAGNEKLFF.

This chain uses TRBV12-5 with TRBJ2-2; TRBD2 matches at 8 bases. V gave up 8 bases and J gave up 7 bases; unmatched junction bases: 9. CDR1 and CDR2 from the germline V gene are LGHNT and FRNRAP. The length of the CDR3 is 14 residues. The CDR3 sequence: CASRPGTSNGELFF. As DNA, the CDR3 is TGTGCTAGTCGTCCCGGGACTAGTAACGGGGAGCTGTTTTTT.

The chain recombines TRBV12-5 with TRBJ1-2, with a possible D match to TRBD1 (6 bases). The CDR3 has 15 residues. The germline CDR1 and CDR2 sequences are LGHNT and FRNRAP. V was pared by 6 bases and J by 5 bases, with 19 bases between. The CDR3 here is CASGSTGTLSYGYTF. In DNA, the CDR3 is TGTGCTAGTGGGTCCACAGGGACGTTGAGTTATGGCTACACCTTC.

This chain joins TRBV30 and TRBJ1-1, with TRBD1 as a possible D gene (5 bases). V lost 2 bases and J 4 bases, leaving 14 bases between the germline ends. From germline, CDR1 is GTSNPN and CDR2 SVGIG (reference sequence). The CDR3 extends over 14 amino acids. This CDR3 is CAWSLTGVFTEAFF. The DNA for the CDR3 is TGTGCCTGGAGTTTGACGGGGGTGTTCACTGAAGCTTTCTTT.

The chain has TRBV4-3 and TRBJ2-1; a possible D gene is TRBD2 (5 bases). Germline lookup yields CDR1 LGHNA and CDR2 YSLEER. This CDR3 region has 14 residues. Trimming cost V 3 bases and J 3 bases, with 9 bases left between them. DNA for the CDR3: TGCGCCAGCAGCCAGGCTCGGGGCTACAATGAGCAGTTCTTC. Translating it yields CASSQARGYNEQFF.

This clone was found once. This chain connects TRBV19 to TRBJ2-1; D gene unclear. This CDR3 has 16 amino acids. V was pared by 1 base and J by 5 bases, with 15 bases between. Germline V lookup: CDR1 LNHDA, CDR2 SQIVND (reference sequence). The CDR3 loop is CASSIGNYPSNNEQFF. The CDR3 DNA is TGTGCCAGTAGTATAGGTAACTACCCCAGTAACAATGAGCAGTTCTTC.

The rearrangement links TRBV5-1 to TRBJ1-6; D ambiguous. The germline V gene has CDR1 SGHRS and CDR2 YFSETQ. The CDR3 consists of 16 residues. Deletions cut 0 bases from V and 10 bases from J, with 17 bases between. The CDR3: CASSLAGSLGGSPLHF. In nucleotides, the CDR3 is TGCGCCAGCAGCTTGGCCGGCAGTTTAGGAGGATCACCCCTCCACTTT.

The chain carries TRBV25-1 and TRBJ2-1, with D possibly matching TRBD1 (6 bases). Trimming removed 1 base at V and 5 bases at J, with 6 bases between. Germline V gene lookup returns CDR1 MGHDK and CDR2 SYGVNS. The CDR3 sequence is 13 residues long. Here the CDR3 DNA reads TGTGCCAGCAGTGAATCAGGGGACAATGAGCAGTTCTTC. Protein sequence: CASSESGDNEQFF.

The chain employs TRBV19 and TRBJ1-2; D gene uncertain. This CDR3 has 11 amino acids. Looked up from germline, CDR1 is LNHDA and CDR2 is SQIVND (reference sequence). Deletions cut 10 bases from V and 4 bases from J, with 10 bases between. The chain's CDR3 is CATWAAYGYTF. The CDR3 DNA reads as TGTGCCACTTGGGCAGCCTATGGCTACACCTTC.

This clone was observed a few times. The rearrangement joins TRBV3-1 (or the pseudogene TRBV3-2) to TRBJ2-7; no clear D. V lost 4 bases and J 7 bases, leaving 20 bases between the germline ends. Germline values: CDR1 LGHDT, CDR2 YNNKEL (reference sequence). This CDR3 has 15 residues. CDR3: CASSRYSQPTREQYF. The CDR3 region has the DNA TGTGCCAGCAGCCGCTACAGCCAACCTACACGGGAGCAGTACTTC.

The rearrangement links TRBV18 to TRBJ1-3; D may be TRBD1 (5 bases). Germline CDR1 reads KGHSH; CDR2 reads LQKENI. The CDR3 consists of 16 residues. Trimming removed 1 base at V and 2 bases at J, with 12 bases between. Here the CDR3 DNA reads TGTGCCAGCTCACCACGGCAGGGTGCGACTGGAAACACCATATATTTT. Amino acids: CASSPRQGATGNTIYF. Based on the CDR3 plus reference TRBV18 and TRBJ1-3, the full variable domain is NAGVMQNPRHLVRRRGQEARLRCSPMKGHSHVYWYRQLPEEGLKFMVYLQKENIIDESGMPKERFSAEFPKEGPSILRIQQVVRGDSAAYFCASSPRQGATGNTIYFGEGSWLTVV.

To note about this clone: Since a much larger clone is just one base distant, this may be a read error. V and J are TRBV5-4 and TRBJ1-6; D unclear. Germline-derived CDR1 and CDR2 are SGHNT and YYREEE (reference sequence). The CDR3 has 13 residues. As DNA, the CDR3 is TGTGCCAGCAACTTGGAGGAGAATTCACCCCTCCACTTT. Its protein is CASNLEENSPLHF.

This chain connects TRBV7-2 to TRBJ2-7, with no clear D. The CDR3 covers 14 residues. V lost 1 base, J lost 1 base, and 8 bases lay in between. Germline V CDR1 and CDR2: SGHTA, FQGNSA. CDR3 in DNA: TGTGCCAGCAGCTTAGAATCTAGTTCCTACGAGCAGTACTTC. Amino acid sequence: CASSLESSSYEQYF.

This rearrangement joins TRBV5-1 to TRBJ1-1; 7 nucleotides agree with TRBD1. The germline gives CDR1 SGHRS, CDR2 YFSETQ. There are 15 residues in the CDR3. The ends lost 0 bases at V and 4 bases at J; junction bases unmatched: 6. The CDR3 spells CASSLARQGLTEAFF. In nucleotides, the CDR3 is TGCGCCAGCAGCTTGGCCCGACAGGGTCTCACTGAAGCTTTCTTT.

CDR3 in amino acids: CASSLVGANNEQFF. The CDR3 region has the DNA TGTGCCAGCAGCTTGGTTGGGGCAAACAATGAGCAGTTCTTC. This rearrangement joins TRBV5-4 to TRBJ2-1, with D possibly being TRBD1 (5 bases). The CDR3 runs to 14 residues. CDR1 SGHNT and CDR2 YYREEE come from the germline V gene (reference sequence). Trimming took 0 bases from V and 5 from J, leaving 9 bases between them.

The J gene is TRBJ1-2, the V gene TRBV7-9; TRBD1 might be the D (6 bases). This CDR3 is 14 amino acids long. The germline V gene has CDR1 SEHNR and CDR2 FQNEAQ (reference sequence). The V end was cut by 6 bases, the J end by 1 base, with 12 bases between. The CDR3 region is CASRGGYGNYGYTF. DNA for the CDR3: TGTGCCAGCAGAGGGGGTTACGGTAACTATGGCTACACCTTC. Full variable domain (rest looked up from reference TRBV7-9 and TRBJ1-2): DTGVSQNPRHKITKRGQNVTFRCDPISEHNRLYWYRQTLGQGPEFLTYFQNEAQLEKSRLLSDRFSAERPKGSFSTLEIQRTEQGDSAMYLCASRGGYGNYGYTFGSGTRLTVV.